Following are 23 T cell receptor beta chains from one sample sequenced in a study of CXCR3-negative and CXCR3-positive naive CD8 T cells. Each TRB cDNA library was prepared by 5' RACE (with UMI labels). TCRdb reprocessed the 5' RACE reads and keeps a single row for each CDR3 protein, giving no DNA. This repertoire includes 100,000 to 150,000 distinct CDR3 sequences. The sample taken for sequencing was naive CXCR3- CD8+ T cells from blood. Described subset: CD45RO-CCR7+CD27+CD95- naive CD8+ T cells lacking CXCR3 (TNR3-). These receptors all come from a human donor in good health. Some clones in this sample may be carry-over from other donors' samples.

The chain recombines TRBV4-3 with TRBJ2-7; checking the TCRdb D call of TRBD1 is not possible without DNA. The CDR3 loop spans 13 amino acids. From germline, CDR1 is LGHNA and CDR2 YSLEER. CDR3 region: CASSQLREYEQYF.

The chain carries TRBV28 and TRBJ2-4; TCRdb returns TRBD1, unconfirmable since there is no DNA. Germline CDR1 MDHEN, CDR2 SYDVKM. The CDR3 loop spans 16 amino acids. The CDR3 spells CASSPPYRGLGNIQYF.

The chain recombines TRBV12-3 or TRBV12-4 with TRBJ2-1; no DNA is available, so the TRBD2 call from TCRdb remains unchecked. The CDR3 has 15 amino acids. This chain's CDR3 is CASSPLAGGHNEQFF.

The chain is built from TRBV9 and TRBJ2-7; without DNA, the TCRdb call of TRBD2 cannot be checked. CDR1 and CDR2 (germline): SGDLS, YYNGEE. CDR3 length: 14 residues. The CDR3 here is CASSPTSGAYEQYF.

The V and J genes are TRBV29-1 and TRBJ2-7. There are 12 residues in the CDR3. In germline, CDR1 is SQVTM, CDR2 ANQGSEA. This CDR3 reads CSVGPGHYEQYF.

The chain joins TRBV6-2 or TRBV6-3 to TRBJ2-7; TCRdb calls TRBD2, which cannot be checked without DNA. CDR1 MNHEY and CDR2 SVGEGT come from the germline V gene. The CDR3 runs to 15 residues. The CDR3 region is CASSRGLAGVYEQYF.

This rearrangement joins TRBV7-9 to TRBJ1-1; TCRdb's D call of TRBD1 is untestable without DNA. Germline V gene lookup returns CDR1 SEHNR and CDR2 FQNEAQ (reference sequence). This CDR3 comprises 15 residues. The CDR3 protein is CASSLTGGMNTEAFF.

This sequence joins TRBV6-2 or TRBV6-3 and TRBJ1-1; TCRdb outputs TRBD1, but without DNA this stays unchecked. This CDR3 comprises 14 residues. Looked up from germline, CDR1 is MNHEY and CDR2 is SVGEGT. CDR3 loop: CASSWTGGRTEAFF.

The rearrangement uses TRBV6-5 and TRBJ2-1; the TRBD2 assignment by TCRdb is unverifiable without DNA. The germline gives CDR1 MNHEY, CDR2 SVGAGI. The CDR3 totals 18 residues. CDR3 amino acids: CASSYYVPGLAGVYEQFF.

The chain employs TRBV13 and TRBJ2-5; the D call from TCRdb, TRBD1, cannot be confirmed without DNA. Germline values: CDR1 PRHDT, CDR2 FYEKMQ (reference sequence). CDR3 length equals 15 residues. This CDR3 is CASSSPGQGVETQYF.

CDR3 sequence: CASSQKTSGRVEEETQYF. The chain uses TRBV4-1 and TRBJ2-5; the D call from TCRdb, TRBD2, cannot be confirmed without DNA. CDR1 and CDR2 (germline): MGHRA, YSYEKL. The CDR3 consists of 18 residues.

The V call is TRBV29-1, the J call TRBJ2-3; TCRdb returns TRBD1, unconfirmable since there is no DNA. CDR3 length: 17 amino acids. CDR1 and CDR2 from the germline V gene are SQVTM and ANQGSEA. CDR3 region: CSVEEAPVRGGRFTEYF.

The chain has TRBV4-3 and TRBJ2-6. CDR1 and CDR2 from the germline V gene are LGHNA and YSLEER. The CDR3 is 15 residues long. The CDR3 region is CASSQGFVGANVLTF.

The chain has TRBV14 and TRBJ2-7; the TCRdb call, TRBD1, lacks DNA for checking. CDR3 size: 16 residues. Germline CDR1 and CDR2: SGHDN and FVKESK. Here the CDR3 reads CASSHPGAGEGYEQYF.

The V gene is TRBV12-3 or TRBV12-4, the J gene TRBJ2-7; TCRdb's assignment of TRBD1 cannot be checked, as there is no DNA. The CDR3 runs 15 residues. The chain's CDR3 is CASAPQFSGSHEQYF.

The chain joins TRBV13 to TRBJ2-1; TCRdb designates TRBD2, a call that cannot be tested without DNA. Looked up from germline, CDR1 is PRHDT and CDR2 is FYEKMQ (reference sequence). The CDR3 extends over 15 amino acids. This CDR3 reads CASSSGLAGYNEQFF.

CDR3 residues: CASTGGDTYEQYF. The chain employs TRBV6-5 and TRBJ2-7; TCRdb reports TRBD1, a call that lacks DNA to check it against. This CDR3 spans 13 amino acids. Germline CDR1 MNHEY, CDR2 SVGAGI.

This chain connects TRBV6-1 to TRBJ1-2; TCRdb lists TRBD1, though no DNA is available to test this call. Germline V gene sequence: CDR1 MNHNS, CDR2 SASEGT. The CDR3 contains 14 residues. CDR3 sequence: CASSDLDRVSGYTF.

The gene calls are TRBV3-1 and TRBJ2-2; with no DNA, the TCRdb D assignment of TRBD2 cannot be verified. The germline CDR1 and CDR2 sequences are LGHDT and YNNKEL (reference sequence). The CDR3 contains 17 residues. CDR3 sequence reads: CASSPSSRLTNTGELFF.

The V gene is TRBV2, the J gene TRBJ2-7; there is no DNA to check the TCRdb D call of TRBD2. This CDR3 comprises 13 residues. The V gene's germline CDR1 is SNHLY and CDR2 FYNNEI. The CDR3 region is CASRDRVLLEQYF.

The chain carries TRBV29-1 and TRBJ1-1; TCRdb reports TRBD1, a call that lacks DNA to check it against. The CDR3 runs to 14 residues. CDR1 and CDR2 from the germline V gene are SQVTM and ANQGSEA. The CDR3 loop reads CSVGNSDREQKAFF.

The CDR3 loop is CASSVAGRSYEQYF. The chain recombines TRBV9 with TRBJ2-7. Germline V gene data show CDR1 as SGDLS and CDR2 as YYNGEE. The length of the CDR3 is 14 residues.

The chain is built from TRBV28 and TRBJ2-1; the TCRdb D gene call, TRBD2, has no DNA to confirm it. CDR3 length: 15 residues. Germline-derived CDR1 and CDR2 are MDHEN and SYDVKM. CDR3 amino acids: CASREGLAPYNEQFF.